This T cell receptor beta chain comes out of a study of control samples from healthy donors and cancer patients. The repertoire was sequenced with immunoSEQ multiplex PCR; TCRdb's copy has only in-frame clones and lacks some. The table lists tens of thousands of clones, more than 80% of them singletons, with over 35% in the top ten. V was cut by 0 bases and J by 3 bases, with 10 bases left in between. Germline CDR1 reads SNHLY; CDR2 reads FYNNEI. The CDR3 is made up of 15 amino acids. V and J are TRBV2 and TRBJ2-3, with no clear D. The receptor comes from a man between 60 and 70 years old with head and neck cancer. The sample was PBMCs. The CDR3 reads CASSEAEVRTDTQYF. The CDR3 DNA is TGTGCCAGCAGTGAAGCCGAGGTGAGGACAGATACGCAGTATTTT.